This entry lists 22 T cell receptor beta chains sequenced from one sample in a study of blood T cell repertoires in COVID-19. Sequencing was performed with immunoSEQ multiplex PCR; in TCRdb, only in-frame clones are kept and a portion is missing. This sample has tens of thousands of clones, with about 90% found just once. Sequenced sample: peripheral blood. The receptors stem from a man aged 60-69 years with active COVID-19.

This chain uses TRBV5-4 with TRBJ2-6; 11 positions agree with TRBD2. This CDR3 comprises 19 residues. The junction had 8 bases not matched to a gene; V was cut back by 0 bases and J by 3 bases. Germline V lookup: CDR1 SGHNT, CDR2 YYREEE (reference sequence). CDR3 region: CASSLVTLAGGFGANVLTF. The CDR3 DNA is TGTGCCAGCAGCTTGGTTACTCTAGCGGGAGGTTTTGGGGCCAACGTCCTGACTTTC.

This chain uses TRBV30 with TRBJ2-3; 9 nucleotides agree with TRBD2. Trimming took 3 bases from V and 4 from J; bases not matched to a gene: 8. This CDR3 comprises 15 residues. Looked up from germline, CDR1 is GTSNPN and CDR2 is SVGIG (reference sequence). The CDR3 bases are TGTGCCTGGAGGGTCCTAGCGGGAAAAGCAGATACGCAGTATTTT. Its translation is CAWRVLAGKADTQYF.

The chain has TRBV6-5 and TRBJ2-1, with 7 bases aligning to TRBD2. The CDR3 runs to 15 residues. CDR1 and CDR2 (germline): MNHEY, SVGAGI. Trimming at V came to 2 bases and at J to 4 bases, leaving 5 bases not matched to a gene. Written as DNA, the CDR3 is TGTGCCAGCAGTTACCGCGGGACTACATACAATGAGCAGTTCTTC. Encoded protein: CASSYRGTTYNEQFF.

This sequence joins TRBV11-2 and TRBJ2-3; D may be TRBD2 (6 bases). CDR1 SGHAT and CDR2 FQNNGV come from the germline V gene. This CDR3 comprises 14 residues. The V end was cut by 3 bases, the J end by 4 bases, with 11 bases between. The CDR3: CASSLRLVPDTQYF. CDR3 coding DNA: TGTGCCAGCAGCTTGAGACTAGTGCCAGATACGCAGTATTTT. The full variable domain, in which reference TRBV11-2 and TRBJ2-3 provide the parts outside the CDR3, is EAGVAQSPRYKIIEKRQSVAFWCNPISGHATLYWYQQILGQGPKLLIQFQNNGVVDDSQLPKDRFSAERLKGVDSTLKIQPAKLEDSAVYLCASSLRLVPDTQYFGPGTRLTVL.

The V gene is TRBV11-2, the J gene TRBJ1-5; no clear D. Trimming shortened V by 1 base and J by 0 bases, and 10 bases separated the two germline ends. The germline V gene has CDR1 SGHAT and CDR2 FQNNGV. The CDR3 has 16 residues. In nucleotides, the CDR3 is TGTGCCAGCAGCTTAGGGCCCGGGGTTAGCAATCAGCCCCAGCATTTT. Translation: CASSLGPGVSNQPQHF.

The chain recombines TRBV6-5 with TRBJ1-2; D perhaps matches TRBD1 (5 bases). Germline lookup yields CDR1 MNHEY and CDR2 SVGAGI. V lost 6 bases and J lost 4, with 12 bases in between. The CDR3 sequence is 13 residues long. CDR3: CASRVVGAYGYTF. For the CDR3, the DNA is TGTGCCAGCAGGGTGGTAGGGGCCTATGGCTACACCTTC.

The chain links TRBV7-2 to TRBJ2-7; 9 bases align to TRBD1. CDR3 length: 14 amino acids. Losses at the gene ends were 5 bases for V and 1 base for J; bases not matched to a gene: 3. In germline, CDR1 is SGHTA, CDR2 FQGNSA. CDR3: CASSPDRGSYEQYF. The CDR3 DNA reads TGTGCCAGCAGCCCGGACAGGGGTTCCTACGAGCAGTACTTC.

This clone is a singleton in its sample. This rearrangement joins TRBV15 to TRBJ1-5; TRBD1 matches at 9 bases. CDR3 length: 16 residues. The J segment lost 11 bases and the V segment lost 0 bases, leaving 11 bases of the junction unmatched. Per germline, CDR1 LNHNV and CDR2 YYDKDF (reference sequence). CDR3 nucleotide sequence: TGTGCCACCAGCAGAGATTTTACCGGGACAGGGAAGTCCCAGCATTTT. The encoded protein is CATSRDFTGTGKSQHF.

The V gene is TRBV21-1, the J gene TRBJ1-2; the DNA was not compared with TRBD1, the D call given in the table. TRBV21-1 is designated a pseudogene. The CDR3 runs 20 residues. The CDR3 region is CASYGRPEHTGFRKEFGYTF. CDR3 nucleotides: TGTGCCAGCTACGGCCGACCAGAACACACAGGGTTCAGAAAGGAGTTTGGCTACACCTTC.

The sample holds a few counts of this clone. The gene calls are TRBV2 and TRBJ1-5; no firm D call. Germline CDR1 and CDR2: SNHLY and FYNNEI. Deletions cut 3 bases from V and 0 bases from J, with 12 bases between. This CDR3 is 16 amino acids long. As DNA, the CDR3 is TGTGCCAGCAGTGAGAGGGCAGCCTATAGCAATCAGCCCCAGCATTTT. Translated: CASSERAAYSNQPQHF.

The J gene is TRBJ1-1, the V gene TRBV6-5, with 8 nucleotides matching TRBD1. The CDR3 is 15 residues long. In germline, CDR1 is MNHEY, CDR2 SVGAGI. The V segment lost 7 bases and the J segment 1 base; nucleotides outside the gene matches: 8. The CDR3 sequence: CASTPDRGGNTEAFF. The DNA of the CDR3 is TGTGCCAGCACTCCCGACAGGGGAGGGAACACTGAAGCTTTCTTT.

The chain couples TRBV16 to TRBJ1-2, with D maybe TRBD1 (6 bases). The CDR3 contains 15 residues. Between the trimmed V and J ends, which lost 7 bases and 4 bases, there was a span of 19 bases. Per germline, CDR1 KGHSY and CDR2 FQNENV. The CDR3 here is CASNLNQGFTYGYTF. For the CDR3, the DNA is TGTGCCAGCAACCTAAACCAGGGGTTTACCTATGGCTACACCTTC.

The chain is built from TRBV11-2 and TRBJ1-3; D call uncertain. V lost 5 bases and J 4 bases, leaving 12 bases between the germline ends. The germline V gene has CDR1 SGHAT and CDR2 FQNNGV. This CDR3 has 14 residues. The CDR3 sequence: CASSRPRRGNTIYF. CDR3 coding DNA: TGTGCCAGCAGCCGGCCCCGGAGGGGAAACACCATATATTTT. The complete variable domain, with remaining parts taken from reference TRBV11-2 and TRBJ1-3, reads EAGVAQSPRYKIIEKRQSVAFWCNPISGHATLYWYQQILGQGPKLLIQFQNNGVVDDSQLPKDRFSAERLKGVDSTLKIQPAKLEDSAVYLCASSRPRRGNTIYFGEGSWLTVV.

This rearrangement joins TRBV7-8 to TRBJ2-5, with 13 positions matching TRBD2. V shed 5 bases, J shed 1 base, and the junction held 7 bases outside the gene matches. The V gene's germline CDR1 is SGHVS and CDR2 FQNEAQ. CDR3 length: 17 residues. CDR3 region: CASSPILAGGGQETQYF. The DNA of the CDR3 is TGTGCCAGCAGCCCAATACTAGCGGGAGGGGGCCAAGAGACCCAGTACTTC.

This chain joins TRBV6-5 and TRBJ1-5, with D possibly TRBD1 on 6 matching bases. V was shortened by 3 bases and J by 5 bases, with 14 bases between the two germline ends. This CDR3 has 15 residues. In germline, CDR1 is MNHEY, CDR2 SVGAGI. For the CDR3, the DNA is TGTGCCAGCAGTTATTCCGGGACAAGGGATCAGCCCCAGCATTTT. As protein: CASSYSGTRDQPQHF.

V usage is TRBV23-1 and J usage is TRBJ1-1; 9 bases agree with TRBD1. TRBV23-1 is placed among ORFs of uncertain function. Trimming at V came to 0 bases and at J to 4 bases, leaving 15 bases not matched to a gene. The CDR3 is 19 amino acids. As DNA, the CDR3 is TGCGCCAGCAGTCAATCTAAACGGGACAGGGAGATTTACGGCACTGAAGCTTTCTTT. Protein: CASSQSKRDREIYGTEAFF.

This chain uses TRBV2 with TRBJ2-5, with D perhaps TRBD1 (5 bases). Trimming removed 7 bases from V and 5 bases from J, with 17 bases in between. The CDR3 sequence is 14 residues long. Looked up from germline, CDR1 is SNHLY and CDR2 is FYNNEI. The CDR3 bases are TGTGCCAGCACCGAAAGGGCAGGGCGTGAGACCCAGTACTTC. Amino acid sequence: CASTERAGRETQYF.

V gene TRBV5-1 combines with J gene TRBJ1-1, with a weak D call TRBD1 (6 bases). Trimming pared 5 bases from V and 5 bases from J, leaving 13 bases between. Germline lookup yields CDR1 SGHRS and CDR2 YFSETQ. The CDR3 covers 13 residues. This CDR3 reads CASSTQGGTEAFF. Written as DNA, the CDR3 is TGCGCCAGCAGTACACAGGGTGGGACTGAAGCTTTCTTT.

The J gene is TRBJ2-3, the V gene TRBV29-1; 9 bases agree with TRBD2. Germline loops: CDR1 SQVTM, CDR2 ANQGSEA. V shed 6 bases, J shed 3 bases, and the junction held 10 bases outside the gene matches. The CDR3 has 15 residues. The CDR3 region has the DNA TGCAGCGTGCGGGGGCTAGCGGGAAAGACAGATACGCAGTATTTT. Encoded protein: CSVRGLAGKTDTQYF.

The chain combines TRBV19 with TRBJ2-5; D is uncertain. Trimming cost V 3 bases and J 5 bases, with 13 bases left between them. Germline values: CDR1 LNHDA, CDR2 SQIVND (reference sequence). The CDR3 covers 14 residues. The CDR3 DNA sequence: TGTGCCAGTAGTATGGCTAGAGGATCGGAGACCCAGTACTTC. Its translation: CASSMARGSETQYF.

V gene TRBV7-3 combines with J gene TRBJ2-5, with a weak D call TRBD1 (5 bases). V gave up 5 bases and J gave up 4 bases, with 14 bases separating them. The germline V gene has CDR1 SGHTA and CDR2 FQGTGA. The CDR3 has 14 amino acids. The CDR3 protein is CASSLGQFGETQYF. In DNA form, the CDR3 reads TGTGCCAGCAGCCTCGGACAATTCGGAGAGACCCAGTACTTC.

The genes are TRBV12-3 or TRBV12-4 and TRBJ2-1; D is possibly TRBD1 (5 bases). Trimming cost V 3 bases and J 7 bases, with 7 bases left between them. CDR3 length equals 12 residues. The CDR3 DNA sequence: TGTGCCAGCAGTTTGGCAGGGAATGAGCAGTTCTTC. Amino acids: CASSLAGNEQFF.